Shown below are 32 T cell receptor beta chains from a single sample sequenced in a study of blood T cells in healthy people across ages. Through a sample-barcoded 5' primer and a J-beta primer mix, a second PCR was run for about 6 to 11 cycles. One entry per CDR3 protein results from TCRdb running MiXCR on the 5' RACE reads. This sample has 630,000 or so distinct CDR3 sequences, with about 30% found just once. Sample: blood. The receptor set was obtained from a woman of 80 years or more in good health.

The sample holds a few counts of this clonotype. This rearrangement joins TRBV18 to TRBJ1-5; no clear D. CDR3 length equals 14 residues. The germline V and J ends were trimmed by 2 bases and 7 bases, with 12 bases remaining between them. The V gene's germline CDR1 is KGHSH and CDR2 LQKENI. The CDR3 sequence: CASSPTRKGQPQHF. In nucleotides, the CDR3 is TGTGCCAGCTCACCAACCAGGAAGGGACAGCCCCAGCATTTT.

V gene TRBV7-3 combines with J gene TRBJ2-3, with TRBD2 identical over 7 bases. V lost 4 bases to trimming and J lost 11 bases; unmatched junction nucleotides: 3. In germline, CDR1 is SGHTA, CDR2 FQGTGA. The CDR3 length is 11 residues. The CDR3 sequence is CASSSGTKQYF. The CDR3 bases are TGTGCCAGCAGCTCGGGGACTAAGCAGTATTTT.

This clonotype was recorded a few times. A single base separates this from a much larger clone, so it may be a read error. V usage is TRBV5-1 and J usage is TRBJ2-7; possible D gene TRBD1, 6 bases. The germline gives CDR1 SGHRS, CDR2 YFSETQ. The CDR3 totals 15 residues. V dropped 0 bases and J dropped 7 bases, with 17 bases sitting between them. The CDR3 sequence: CASSLDRAARNEQYF. The DNA of the CDR3 is TGCGCCAGCAGCTTGGACAGGGCCGCGAGAAATGAGCAGTACTTC.

Comment on this clonotype: Given a much more abundant clone one base away, this may be a read error. The chain links TRBV7-3 to TRBJ2-1; the match to TRBD2 covers 11 bases. The junction had 11 bases not matched to a gene; V was cut back by 2 bases and J by 2 bases. In germline, CDR1 is SGHTA, CDR2 FQGTGA. This CDR3 has 19 residues. CDR3 in amino acids: CASSLSASGGPSPYNEQFF. CDR3 bases: TGTGCCAGCAGCTTATCGGCTAGCGGGGGGCCTAGCCCCTACAATGAGCAGTTCTTC.

The chain employs TRBV5-1 and TRBJ2-1, with 12 nucleotides matching TRBD1. Germline V CDR1 and CDR2: SGHRS, YFSETQ. The CDR3 loop spans 15 amino acids. After removal of 0 bases from V and 8 bases from J, the junction contained 3 bases not matched to a gene. The CDR3 DNA is TGCGCCAGCAGCTTGGGAGGGACAGGGGGCGATGAGCAGTTCTTC. Residues: CASSLGGTGGDEQFF. The full variable domain, in which reference TRBV5-1 and TRBJ2-1 provide the parts outside the CDR3, is KAGVTQTPRYLIKTRGQQVTLSCSPISGHRSVSWYQQTPGQGLQFLFEYFSETQRNKGNFPGRFSGRQFSNSRSEMNVSTLELGDSALYLCASSLGGTGGDEQFFGPGTRLTVL.

The chain carries TRBV7-6 and TRBJ2-2, with no clear D. The germline V gene encodes CDR1 SGHVS and CDR2 FNYEAQ. CDR3 length equals 13 residues. V lost 1 base, J lost 7 bases, and 7 bases lay in between. CDR3 in amino acids: CASSLEWDGELFF. The CDR3 DNA reads TGTGCCAGCAGCTTAGAGTGGGACGGGGAGCTGTTTTTT.

V and J are TRBV28 and TRBJ1-5; D might be TRBD1 (5 bases). In germline, CDR1 is MDHEN, CDR2 SYDVKM. This CDR3 spans 15 amino acids. V was trimmed by 7 bases and J by 9 bases, leaving 22 bases between them. The CDR3 sequence is CASTPGRLTARPQHF. DNA of the CDR3: TGTGCCAGCACCCCTGGTCGCCTGACAGCTAGGCCCCAGCATTTT. Variable domain in full (rest from reference TRBV28 and TRBJ1-5): DVKVTQSSRYLVKRTGEKVFLECVQDMDHENMFWYRQDPGLGLRLIYFSYDVKMKEKGDIPEGYSVSREKKERFSLILESASTNQTSMYLCASTPGRLTARPQHFGDGTRLSIL.

The genes are TRBV12-3 or TRBV12-4 and TRBJ2-3; D is perhaps TRBD2 (6 bases). The CDR3 runs 15 residues. V dropped 2 bases and J dropped 4 bases, with 13 bases sitting between them. The CDR3 nucleotides read TGTGCCAGCAGTTTAAAGCGGGTAGAAGCAGATACGCAGTATTTT. Its protein product is CASSLKRVEADTQYF.

This clonotype was recorded at least ten times. The V and J genes are TRBV7-2 and TRBJ1-2, with 7 bases matching TRBD1. CDR3 length: 16 amino acids. The V gene's germline CDR1 is SGHTA and CDR2 FQGNSA. The trim removed 5 bases at V and 8 bases at J, leaving 17 bases unmatched. The CDR3 DNA is TGTGCCAGCAGCACCGGAGGTGCGACAGGGTTGCAAGGCTACACCTTC. Its protein is CASSTGGATGLQGYTF.

This clonotype was observed many times. The chain combines TRBV12-3 or TRBV12-4 with TRBJ2-3, with a possible D match to TRBD2 (6 bases). Trimming left V 0 bases short and J 9 bases short, with 13 bases between. This CDR3 comprises 14 residues. CDR3 bases: TGTGCCAGCAGTTTAGCTTCGGGGGTAACCACGCAGTATTTT. Encoded protein: CASSLASGVTTQYF.

This clonotype occurred many times. The J gene is TRBJ2-1, the V gene TRBV6-2 or TRBV6-3; D might be TRBD1 (6 bases). Germline V gene sequence: CDR1 MNHEY, CDR2 SVGEGT. The V end was cut by 5 bases, the J end by 0 bases, with 32 bases between. The CDR3 runs to 22 residues. The CDR3 protein is CASSPLPSDRSFRQGSYNEQFF. In DNA, the CDR3 is TGTGCCAGCAGTCCATTACCGTCAGACAGGTCCTTCCGTCAGGGCTCCTACAATGAGCAGTTCTTC.

This clonotype was seen a few times. V usage is TRBV3-1 and J usage is TRBJ1-2; 7 bases fit TRBD1. The J segment lost 8 bases and the V segment lost 1 base, leaving 10 bases of the junction unmatched. CDR3 size: 15 residues. Germline V lookup: CDR1 LGHDT, CDR2 YNNKEL (reference sequence). This CDR3 reads CASSQAPQGERGYTF. CDR3 nucleotide sequence: TGTGCCAGCAGCCAAGCCCCGCAGGGGGAGAGGGGCTACACCTTC.

A word on this clonotype: In this CDR3 the conserved last residue, phenylalanine or tryptophan, is missing, so a read error is likely. The genes are TRBV2 and TRBJ2-1; 7 bases line up with TRBD1. Germline lookup yields CDR1 SNHLY and CDR2 FYNNEI. This CDR3 is 14 amino acids long. V lost 6 bases and J lost 3; bases outside the gene matches: 5. In DNA form, the CDR3 reads TGTGCCAGCAGCCGGGACAGACACTACAATGAGCAGTTCTTA. It translates to CASSRDRHYNEQFL.

Concerning this clonotype itself: A much larger clone lies a single base off, so this may be a read error. V gene TRBV12-3 or TRBV12-4 combines with J gene TRBJ2-3; TRBD2 aligns across 14 bases. The CDR3 totals 17 residues. The V gene end was trimmed by 5 bases and the J gene end by 3 bases; junction bases not matched to a gene: 7. The CDR3 here is CASSRLAGGQDTDTQYF. For the CDR3, the DNA is TGTGCCAGCAGTCGACTAGCGGGGGGGCAGGATACAGATACGCAGTATTTT.

This clonotype has more than one count but fewer than ten. A read error is possible here, since a much larger clone lies one base away. J is TRBJ2-1 and V is TRBV11-1; 8 bases map to TRBD2. The J call is uncertain, as TRBJ2-7 better fits the DNA end. Germline CDR1 reads SGHAT; CDR2 reads FQDESV (reference sequence). The CDR3 is 16 amino acids. The CDR3 bases are TGTGCCAGCAGTTCAACAGCGGGAGACTCCTACAATGAGCAGTACTTC. This translates into CASSSTAGDSYNEQYF.

V gene TRBV28 combines with J gene TRBJ2-5, with a possible D match to TRBD2 (7 bases). The germline V gene has CDR1 MDHEN and CDR2 SYDVKM. This CDR3 spans 18 amino acids. Trimming left V 3 bases short and J 0 bases short, with 20 bases between. The CDR3 DNA follows: TGTGCCAGCAGTTTTCGATCTACAGGGAGGGAGTACCAAGAGACCCAGTACTTC. This sequence encodes CASSFRSTGREYQETQYF. The full variable domain, completed using reference TRBV28 and TRBJ2-5, is DVKVTQSSRYLVKRTGEKVFLECVQDMDHENMFWYRQDPGLGLRLIYFSYDVKMKEKGDIPEGYSVSREKKERFSLILESASTNQTSMYLCASSFRSTGREYQETQYFGPGTRLLVL.

This chain links TRBV6-4 with TRBJ1-5; D call uncertain. The germline gives CDR1 MRHNA, CDR2 SNTAGT. Trimming stripped 4 bases from V and 6 bases from J, with 13 bases between. There are 14 residues in the CDR3. CDR3 nucleotides: TGTGCCAGCAGTGTAGAGGAGGGTACTCAGCCCCAGCATTTT. It translates to CASSVEEGTQPQHF.

This sequence joins TRBV5-1 and TRBJ2-5; D may match TRBD1 or TRBD2 (5 bases each). CDR1 and CDR2 from the germline V gene are SGHRS and YFSETQ. CDR3 length equals 16 residues. V lost 1 base to trimming and J lost 2 bases, with 15 bases between them. CDR3 nucleotide sequence: TGCGCCAGCAGCTTGTCTATATGGGGACGGCAAGAGACCCAGTACTTC. Its protein is CASSLSIWGRQETQYF.

This clonotype has a count of ten or more. The chain employs TRBV10-3 and TRBJ1-1; TRBD1 aligns across 7 bases. This CDR3 comprises 14 residues. With V trimmed by 5 bases and J by 2 bases, 5 bases remained unmatched. Germline-derived CDR1 and CDR2 are ENHRY and SYGVKD. The CDR3 bases are TGTGCCATCAGTAATACAGGGGTAAACACTGAAGCTTTCTTT. This encodes CAISNTGVNTEAFF.

This clonotype was detected ten times or more. The V gene is TRBV2, the J gene TRBJ2-3; D is possibly TRBD1 (6 bases). The V end lost 4 bases, the J end lost 4 bases, and 12 bases lay between the germline ends. CDR3 size: 14 residues. Germline V gives CDR1 SNHLY, CDR2 FYNNEI. CDR3 in DNA: TGTGCCAGCAGTGGAGGGTGGACAGCAGATACGCAGTATTTT. Translating it yields CASSGGWTADTQYF. The variable domain in full, with the rest retrieved from reference TRBV2 and TRBJ2-3, is EPEVTQTPSHQVTQMGQEVILRCVPISNHLYFYWYRQILGQKVEFLVSFYNNEISEKSEIFDDQFSVERPDGSNFTLKIRSTKLEDSAMYFCASSGGWTADTQYFGPGTRLTVL.

This clonotype was observed at least ten times. The chain couples TRBV15 to TRBJ2-5; D ambiguous. The CDR3 covers 12 residues. CDR1 and CDR2 (germline): LNHNV, YYDKDF (reference sequence). Trimming shortened V by 0 bases and J by 5 bases, and 4 bases separated the two germline ends. CDR3 DNA: TGTGCCACCAGCAGAGATGGGGAGACCCAGTACTTC. Its translation is CATSRDGETQYF.

The chain uses TRBV4-1 and TRBJ1-3; D not resolved. The CDR3 totals 17 residues. V lost 5 bases, J lost 0 bases, and 17 bases lay in between. Germline V gives CDR1 MGHRA, CDR2 YSYEKL. The CDR3 sequence: CASSKGLTPGSGNTIYF. The CDR3 DNA sequence: TGCGCCAGCAGCAAAGGCCTAACACCAGGCTCTGGAAACACCATATATTTT.

This clonotype appeared many times. The chain has TRBV6-1 and TRBJ2-1, with 9 nucleotides matching TRBD2. The ends lost 1 base at V and 0 bases at J; junction bases unmatched: 7. Germline lookup yields CDR1 MNHNS and CDR2 SASEGT. The CDR3 loop spans 18 amino acids. The CDR3 here is CASSEVSGGYSSYNEQFF. For the CDR3, the DNA is TGTGCCAGCAGTGAAGTTAGCGGGGGCTATAGCTCCTACAATGAGCAGTTCTTC.

The chain couples TRBV10-3 to TRBJ2-1, with D unclear. CDR1 is ENHRY and CDR2 is SYGVKD in the germline V gene. This CDR3 comprises 13 residues. Trimming left V 7 bases short and J 5 bases short, with 12 bases between. Here the CDR3 reads CAITRAANNEQFF. CDR3 DNA sequence: TGTGCCATCACGCGTGCGGCAAACAATGAGCAGTTCTTC.

In its sample, this clonotype was seen a few times. The chain joins TRBV3-1 to TRBJ2-3, with TRBD2 matching 10 bases. The J segment lost 7 bases and the V segment lost 0 bases, leaving 10 bases of the junction unmatched. In germline, CDR1 is LGHDT, CDR2 YNNKEL (reference sequence). CDR3 length equals 17 residues. For the CDR3, the DNA is TGTGCCAGCAGCCAAGATCTAAGCGGGGGGGCACGAAATACGCAGTATTTT. Protein sequence: CASSQDLSGGARNTQYF.

V gene TRBV6-4 combines with J gene TRBJ2-7; 10 bases are a match to TRBD2. The V segment lost 2 bases and the J segment 7 bases; nucleotides outside the gene matches: 8. CDR1 is MRHNA and CDR2 is SNTAGT in the germline V gene. CDR3 length: 15 amino acids. The CDR3: CASSDRAGGPGEQYF. For the CDR3, the DNA is TGTGCCAGCAGTGACCGAGCGGGGGGGCCGGGTGAGCAGTACTTC.

As to this clonotype: This could be a read error, since a much larger clone is one nucleotide away. The chain uses TRBV29-1 and TRBJ1-2; the D gene is possibly TRBD1 (5 bases). Between the trimmed V and J ends, which lost 4 bases and 0 bases, there was a span of 12 bases. The CDR3 totals 14 residues. The germline V gene encodes CDR1 SQVTM and CDR2 ANQGSEA. The CDR3 bases are TGCAGCGTTGTAAGGGGCACCACTAACTATGGCTACACCTTC. Translation gives CSVVRGTTNYGYTF.

This clonotype was seen ten or more times. The gene calls are TRBV10-3 and TRBJ2-1, with 8 bases fitting TRBD1. V gave up 3 bases and J gave up 3 bases; unmatched junction bases: 4. Germline CDR1 and CDR2: ENHRY and SYGVKD. The CDR3 contains 15 residues. The CDR3, as DNA: TGTGCCATCAGTGAAACAGGGGGTTTCTACAATGAGCAGTTCTTC. This encodes CAISETGGFYNEQFF.

The V call is TRBV20-1, the J call TRBJ1-4; D possibly corresponds to TRBD1 (5 bases). V was cut by 1 base and J by 5 bases, with 14 bases left in between. The CDR3 has 15 residues. Per germline, CDR1 DFQATT and CDR2 SNEGSKA (reference sequence). CDR3 nucleotide sequence: TGCAGTGCTAGAGGCCTAGGGGATCCGAATGAAAAACTGTTTTTT. It encodes CSARGLGDPNEKLFF.

This clonotype was seen many times. With a much larger clone just one base away, this may be a read error. J is TRBJ1-2 and V is TRBV7-2, with D possibly TRBD1 on 5 matching bases. Germline CDR1 is SGHTA and CDR2 is FQGNSA. CDR3 length: 13 residues. The CDR3 reads CASSLPRVYDYTF. The CDR3, as DNA: TGTGCCAGCAGCTTACCCAGGGTCTATGACTACACCTTC.

This clonotype was observed a handful of times. The V and J genes are TRBV20-1 and TRBJ1-1, with D perhaps TRBD1 (5 bases). The CDR3 extends over 15 amino acids. Germline V gene sequence: CDR1 DFQATT, CDR2 SNEGSKA (reference sequence). Trimming took off 1 base at V and 4 bases at J, with 16 bases between the two ends. DNA of the CDR3: TGCAGTGCTAGAGGTTCGAGGCCGGGGGGCACTGAAGCTTTCTTT. Protein sequence: CSARGSRPGGTEAFF.

The rearrangement links TRBV2 to TRBJ2-2, with TRBD1 matching 10 bases. V was clipped by 8 bases and J by 0 bases; unmatched bases: 0. The CDR3 length is 14 residues. Germline CDR1 and CDR2: SNHLY and FYNNEI. CDR3 in amino acids: CASGQGANTGELFF. The DNA of the CDR3 is TGTGCCAGCGGACAGGGGGCGAACACCGGGGAGCTGTTTTTT. Supplemented by reference TRBV2 and TRBJ2-2, the full variable domain reads EPEVTQTPSHQVTQMGQEVILRCVPISNHLYFYWYRQILGQKVEFLVSFYNNEISEKSEIFDDQFSVERPDGSNFTLKIRSTKLEDSAMYFCASGQGANTGELFFGEGSRLTVL.